This TCR beta chain was recovered during a study of beta chain features in type 1 diabetes. Sort purity for all populations was recorded as exceeding 98%. General study results and limits: cDNA-based reads could over-represent cells with high TCR expression. Whether TCRB rearrangement is influenced by HLA type went unresolved here. Shortening that was moderate but significant affected the TCRB CDR3s of Type 1 diabetes patients in all four CD4+ subsets.

This clone was seen more than once but under ten times. No antigen is known for it. Since all of the isolated RNA was reverse transcribed, expressed TCRB transcripts were what got sequenced. Using immunoSEQ multiplex PCR, the repertoire was profiled, and TCRdb retains in-frame clones only, with some absent. The repertoire holds approximately 150,000 clones, with about 10% as singletons. V was pared by 3 bases and J by 3 bases, with 6 bases between. Germline-derived CDR1 and CDR2 are SGHTA and FQGNSA. The CDR3 sequence is 12 residues long. Material: naive CD4+ T cells from blood. The V gene is TRBV7-2, the J gene TRBJ2-7; possibly TRBD2 for D (5 bases). The TCR was taken from a man aged 18 to 35 in good health. Here the CDR3 reads CASSFAGYEQYF. The CDR3 nucleotides are TGTGCCAGCAGCTTCGCGGGCTACGAGCAGTACTTC. The full variable domain, with the rest looked up from reference TRBV7-2 and TRBJ2-7, is GAGVSQSPSNKVTEKGKDVELRCDPISGHTALYWYRQSLGQGLEFLIYFQGNSAPDKSGLPSDRFSAERTGGSVSTLTIQRTQQEDSAVYLCASSFAGYEQYFGPGTRLTVT.